Below are 10 T cell receptor beta chains sequenced from a single sample in a study of cytomegalovirus exposure and HLA in healthy donors. The PCR employed 60 Vbeta primers together with 13 Jbeta primers. The method was immunoSEQ multiplex PCR; TCRdb's version includes in-frame clones alone and lacks a portion of them. The repertoire holds some 200,000 clones, with 70% to 85% as singletons. The sample comprised PBMCs. These receptors all stem from a girl between 2 and 10 years old in good health and CMV-seronegative.

The DNA for the CDR3 is TGTGCCAGCAGCTCTCCCCGGATAGCGGGAGGCGGGGATGAGCAGTTCTTC. Translating gives CASSSPRIAGGGDEQFF. The chain carries TRBV7-8 and TRBJ2-1; 10 bases are a match to TRBD2. The CDR3 is 17 residues long. The germline V gene has CDR1 SGHVS and CDR2 FQNEAQ. J was trimmed by 8 bases and V by 4 bases; bases with no gene match: 14.

The chain employs TRBV6-6 and TRBJ2-2; D call uncertain. Germline V gene data show CDR1 as MNHNY and CDR2 as SVGAGI (reference sequence). Between the trimmed V and J ends, which lost 6 bases and 2 bases, there was a span of 16 bases. This CDR3 contains 16 residues. CDR3 sequence reads: CASSPWRMSNTGELFF. The CDR3 DNA sequence: TGTGCCAGCAGCCCCTGGCGGATGAGTAACACCGGGGAGCTGTTTTTT.

The chain links TRBV10-3 to TRBJ1-2, with D perhaps TRBD1 (6 bases). CDR3 length: 14 residues. Trimming took off 6 bases at V and 4 bases at J, with 15 bases between the two ends. Germline assignment: CDR1 ENHRY and CDR2 SYGVKD. CDR3 protein: CAISADSPFYGYTF. The CDR3 nucleotides are TGTGCCATCAGCGCGGACAGCCCCTTCTATGGCTACACCTTC.

The chain is built from TRBV6-5 and TRBJ2-7, with 9 bases that match TRBD1. With 6 bases clipped from V and 3 bases from J, the junction kept 3 bases outside the gene matches. There are 13 residues in the CDR3. CDR1 is MNHEY, CDR2 SVGAGI, per germline. Here the CDR3 DNA reads TGTGCCAGCAGGAACAGGGGGCTCTACGAGCAGTACTTC. It specifies CASRNRGLYEQYF.

The chain couples TRBV5-1 to TRBJ2-4; 7 bases fit TRBD1. The CDR3 length is 16 residues. The junction had 14 bases not matched to a gene; V was cut back by 0 bases and J by 11 bases. Germline V gene data show CDR1 as SGHRS and CDR2 as YFSETQ. The CDR3 DNA reads TGCGCCAGCAGCTTGGGACAGGGTGGCCACACCGGTGTTCAGTACTTC. Its protein product is CASSLGQGGHTGVQYF.

The gene calls are TRBV29-1 and TRBJ2-3; D remains ambiguous. The germline CDR1 and CDR2 sequences are SQVTM and ANQGSEA. V lost 5 bases and J 0 bases, leaving 6 bases between the germline ends. CDR3 length: 12 amino acids. CDR3 region: CSVYSSTDTQYF. CDR3 coding DNA: TGCAGCGTTTATTCTAGCACAGATACGCAGTATTTT.

V is TRBV2 and J is TRBJ1-1; D ambiguous. Trimming left V 5 bases short and J 8 bases short, with 9 bases between. Germline V CDR1 and CDR2: SNHLY, FYNNEI. There are 11 residues in the CDR3. CDR3 bases: TGTGCCAGCAGTCTATCATACGAAGCTTTCTTT. This sequence encodes CASSLSYEAFF.

This clone was seen more than once but under ten times. V and J are TRBV1 and TRBJ1-1; the D segment call TRBD1 is taken from the table without a DNA check. TRBV1 corresponds to a pseudogene. The CDR3 runs 13 residues. The CDR3 here is CTSSRGQGVEAFF. CDR3 DNA: TGCACCAGCAGCCGAGGACAGGGGGTTGAAGCTTTCTTT.

This clone has only one observation. V is TRBV7-9 and J is TRBJ1-2; D not resolved. V was trimmed by 5 bases and J by 2 bases, leaving 12 bases between them. The CDR3 runs to 14 residues. Germline V CDR1 and CDR2: SEHNR, FQNEAQ (reference sequence). CDR3 DNA sequence: TGTGCCAGCAGCCCGCCGGCGGGGAACTATGGCTACACCTTC. Encoded protein: CASSPPAGNYGYTF.

As regards this clone: Within the sample, other DNA sequences also encode this same CDR3. J is TRBJ2-1 and V is TRBV9; tentative D call: TRBD1 (5 bases). The germline CDR1 and CDR2 sequences are SGDLS and YYNGEE. The V end was cut by 2 bases, the J end by 2 bases, with 8 bases between. The CDR3 is 14 residues long. The CDR3 sequence: CASSVEQAYNEQFF. The DNA of the CDR3 is TGTGCCAGCAGCGTGGAACAGGCCTACAATGAGCAGTTCTTC. Based on the CDR3 plus reference TRBV9 and TRBJ2-1, the full variable domain is DSGVTQTPKHLITATGQRVTLRCSPRSGDLSVYWYQQSLDQGLQFLIQYYNGEERAKGNILERFSAQQFPDLHSELNLSSLELGDSALYFCASSVEQAYNEQFFGPGTRLTVL.